The 3 T cell receptor beta chains below all came from one sample that was sequenced in a study of identical twins. TCRdb used MiXCR to reprocess the 5' RACE reads, holding one entry per CDR3 protein. The sample consists of 410,000 or so distinct CDR3 sequences, 18% of them appearing once. Material: naive T cells sorted from blood. Receptors originate from a man between 50 and 59 years old in good health.

In this sample, this clonotype turned up a few times. The genes are TRBV12-3 or TRBV12-4 and TRBJ1-2; no definite D call. Trimming removed 2 bases at V and 3 bases at J, with 7 bases between. There are 13 residues in the CDR3. The CDR3 DNA reads TGTGCCAGCAGTTTACCCGGATACTATGGCTACACCTTC. The encoded protein is CASSLPGYYGYTF.

This clonotype was seen ten or more times. V is TRBV6-2 or TRBV6-3 and J is TRBJ2-3; D gene unclear. This CDR3 is 14 amino acids long. V lost 4 bases and J lost 3, with 11 bases in between. CDR1 is MNHEY, CDR2 SVGEGT, per germline. The CDR3: CASSFTTKTDTQYF. Here the CDR3 DNA reads TGTGCCAGCAGTTTTACGACAAAGACAGATACGCAGTATTTT.

This clonotype was seen more than once but under ten times. V is TRBV7-2 and J is TRBJ1-2, with no clear D. Per germline, CDR1 SGHTA and CDR2 FQGNSA. V dropped 2 bases and J dropped 2 bases, with 12 bases sitting between them. The CDR3 is 15 residues long. CDR3 nucleotides: TGTGCCAGCAGCTTACGCCCAGAACCAAACTATGGCTACACCTTC. It is translated as CASSLRPEPNYGYTF.